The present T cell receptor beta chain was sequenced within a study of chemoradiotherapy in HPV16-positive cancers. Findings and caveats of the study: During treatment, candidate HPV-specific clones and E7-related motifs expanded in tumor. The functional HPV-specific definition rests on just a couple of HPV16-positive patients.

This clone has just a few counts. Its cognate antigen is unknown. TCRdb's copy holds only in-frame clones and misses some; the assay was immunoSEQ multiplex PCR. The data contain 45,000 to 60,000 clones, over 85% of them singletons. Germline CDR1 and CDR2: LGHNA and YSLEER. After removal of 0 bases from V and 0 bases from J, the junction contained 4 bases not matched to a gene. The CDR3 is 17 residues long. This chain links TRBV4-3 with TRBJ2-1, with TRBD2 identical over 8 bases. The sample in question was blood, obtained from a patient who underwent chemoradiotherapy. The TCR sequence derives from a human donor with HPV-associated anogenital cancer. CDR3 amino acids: CASSQDPGLGSYNEQFF. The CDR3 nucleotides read TGCGCCAGCAGCCAAGATCCGGGACTAGGCTCCTACAATGAGCAGTTCTTC.